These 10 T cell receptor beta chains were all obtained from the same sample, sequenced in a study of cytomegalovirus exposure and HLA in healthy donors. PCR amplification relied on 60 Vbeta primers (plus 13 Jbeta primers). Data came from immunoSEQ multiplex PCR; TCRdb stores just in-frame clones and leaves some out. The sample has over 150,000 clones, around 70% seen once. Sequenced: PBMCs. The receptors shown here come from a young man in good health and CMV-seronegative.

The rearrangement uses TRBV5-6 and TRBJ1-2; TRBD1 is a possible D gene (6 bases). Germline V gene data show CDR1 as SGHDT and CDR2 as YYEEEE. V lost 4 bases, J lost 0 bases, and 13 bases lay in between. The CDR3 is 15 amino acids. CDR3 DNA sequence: TGTGCCAGCAGCAGCGGACAGAACGCTAACTATGGCTACACCTTC. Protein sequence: CASSSGQNANYGYTF.

CDR3 sequence reads: CSVTGGLDGYTF. DNA of the CDR3: TGCAGCGTGACAGGGGGTTTAGACGGCTACACCTTC. The chain is built from TRBV29-1 and TRBJ1-2; 9 positions agree with TRBD1. Germline V gene data show CDR1 as SQVTM and CDR2 as ANQGSEA. This CDR3 contains 12 residues. V shed 6 bases and J 8 bases; nucleotides not matched to a gene: 7.

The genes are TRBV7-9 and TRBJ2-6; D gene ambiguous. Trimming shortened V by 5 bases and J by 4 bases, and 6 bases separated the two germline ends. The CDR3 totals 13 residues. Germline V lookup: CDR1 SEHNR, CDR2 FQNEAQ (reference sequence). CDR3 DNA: TGTGCCAGCAGCCGGAGCGGGGCCAACGTCCTGACTTTC. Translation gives CASSRSGANVLTF.

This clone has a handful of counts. The CDR3 reads CASSLGSFQETQYF. The CDR3 nucleotides are TGTGCCAGCAGCTTGGGTTCATTTCAAGAGACCCAGTACTTC. The V gene is TRBV5-4, the J gene TRBJ2-5, with D uncertain. This CDR3 spans 14 amino acids. From germline, CDR1 is SGHNT and CDR2 YYREEE (reference sequence). V lost 0 bases and J lost 2, with 8 bases in between.

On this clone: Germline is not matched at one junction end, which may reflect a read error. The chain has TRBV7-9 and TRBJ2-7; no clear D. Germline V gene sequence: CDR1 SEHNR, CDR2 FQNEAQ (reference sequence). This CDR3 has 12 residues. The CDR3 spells CSSSWLRYEQYF. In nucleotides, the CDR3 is TGTTCCAGCAGTTGGCTCCGTTACGAGCAGTACTTC. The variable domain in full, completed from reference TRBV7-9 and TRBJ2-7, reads DTGVSQNPRHKITKRGQNVTFRCDPISEHNRLYWYRQTLGQGPEFLTYFQNEAQLEKSRLLSDRFSAERPKGSFSTLEIQRTEQGDSAMYLCSSSWLRYEQYFGPGTRLTVT.

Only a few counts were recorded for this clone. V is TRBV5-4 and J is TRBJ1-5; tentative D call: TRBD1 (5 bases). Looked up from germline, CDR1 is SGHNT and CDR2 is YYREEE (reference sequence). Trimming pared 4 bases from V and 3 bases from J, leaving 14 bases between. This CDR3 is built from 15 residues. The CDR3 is CASSQDPGINQPQHF. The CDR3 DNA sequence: TGTGCCAGCAGCCAAGATCCAGGGATCAATCAGCCCCAGCATTTT.

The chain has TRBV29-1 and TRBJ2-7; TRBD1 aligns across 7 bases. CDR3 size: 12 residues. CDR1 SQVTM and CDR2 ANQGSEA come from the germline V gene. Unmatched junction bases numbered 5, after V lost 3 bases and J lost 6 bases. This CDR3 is CSVDYRGGEQYF. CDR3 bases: TGCAGCGTTGACTACAGGGGTGGCGAGCAGTACTTC.

CDR3 protein: CASRKDTMNTEAFF. The CDR3 bases are TGTGCCAGCAGAAAGGACACAATGAACACTGAAGCTTTCTTT. The genes are TRBV2 and TRBJ1-1, with D maybe TRBD1 (5 bases). The germline CDR1 and CDR2 sequences are SNHLY and FYNNEI. This CDR3 spans 14 amino acids. The V gene lost 6 bases and the J gene lost 0 bases, with 11 bases spanning the gap.

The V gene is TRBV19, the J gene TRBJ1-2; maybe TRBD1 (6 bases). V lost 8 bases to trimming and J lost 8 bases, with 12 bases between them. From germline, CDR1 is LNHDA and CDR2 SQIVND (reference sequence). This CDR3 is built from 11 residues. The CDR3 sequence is CASLTGRGYTF. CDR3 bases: TGTGCCAGTTTGACAGGCCGCGGCTACACCTTC.

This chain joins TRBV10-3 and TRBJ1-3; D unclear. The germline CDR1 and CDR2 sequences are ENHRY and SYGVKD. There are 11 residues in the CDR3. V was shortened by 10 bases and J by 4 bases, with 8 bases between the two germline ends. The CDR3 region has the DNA TGTGCCACCTCGGGAGGAAACACCATATATTTT. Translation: CATSGGNTIYF.